A selection of T cell receptor beta chains follows, all from one sample in a study of tumor-infiltrating lymphocytes in primary liver carcinoma. TCRdb re-analysed the multiplex PCR reads in MiXCR, keeping a single row per CDR3 protein. Seen here are fewer than 350,000 distinct CDR3 sequences, about 61% observed once, and the top ten hold under 8.5%. Specimen: peripheral blood. All receptors derive from a man in his forties with primary liver carcinoma and hepatitis B virus infection. CDR3s include the opening cysteine and the closing phenylalanine or tryptophan. Each record gives: J gene, V gene, D gene, clone size, CDR3 DNA, CDR3 protein. D genes are given only for firm matches. Clone sizes are given selectively: once, few, many, or a class where the clone is expanded.

j_gene: TRBJ1-2; v_gene: TRBV11-2; d_gene: NA; abundance: NA; CDR3nt: TGTGTCAGTAGCTTCGGCGGCTGCACCTTC; CDR3aa: CVSSFGGCTF
j_gene: TRBJ2-7; v_gene: TRBV11-2; d_gene: TRBD2; abundance: NA; CDR3nt: TGTGTCAGCAGCTTAGACGGGACTAGGGTTTGCGAACAGTACTTC; CDR3aa: CVSSLDGTRVCEQYF
j_gene: TRBJ2-2; v_gene: TRBV11-2; d_gene: TRBD1; abundance: NA; CDR3nt: TGTGCCAGCAGTTCCATTTCAAGTAGAGGGACAGGGAAGCTGTTTTTT; CDR3aa: CASSSISSRGTGKLFF
j_gene: TRBJ2-2; v_gene: TRBV12-3/TRBV12-4; d_gene: TRBD2; abundance: many; CDR3nt: TGTGCCAGCACCCTAGCGGGAAACACCGGGGAGCTGTTTTTT; CDR3aa: CASTLAGNTGELFF
j_gene: TRBJ2-2; v_gene: TRBV10-1; d_gene: NA; abundance: few; CDR3nt: TGCGCCAGCAGTGAGGGTAACACCGGGGAGCTGTTTTTT; CDR3aa: CASSEGNTGELFF
j_gene: TRBJ2-1; v_gene: TRBV6-6; d_gene: NA; abundance: few; CDR3nt: TGTGCCAGCAAAAACTTGGGGGACAATGAGCAGTTCTTC; CDR3aa: CASKNLGDNEQFF
j_gene: TRBJ2-4; v_gene: TRBV11-2; d_gene: TRBD2; abundance: NA; CDR3nt: TGTGCCAGCAGCTCACTAGCGGGAGCTGACTTC; CDR3aa: CASSSLAGADF
j_gene: TRBJ1-2; v_gene: TRBV7-9; d_gene: NA; abundance: NA; CDR3nt: TGTGCCAGCAGCCTCTCGGACGGAGCAAGTGGCTACACCTTC; CDR3aa: CASSLSDGASGYTF
j_gene: TRBJ2-7; v_gene: TRBV5-1; d_gene: TRBD1; abundance: few; CDR3nt: TGCGCCAGCAGCTTAGATCGGACAGGGGACACCTACGAGCAGTACTTC; CDR3aa: CASSLDRTGDTYEQYF
j_gene: TRBJ2-7; v_gene: TRBV4-1; d_gene: NA; abundance: many; CDR3nt: TGCGCCAGCAGCCCCGGTTCTGTAGGCGAGCAGTACTTC; CDR3aa: CASSPGSVGEQYF
j_gene: TRBJ2-7; v_gene: TRBV6-1; d_gene: TRBD2; abundance: NA; CDR3nt: TGTGCCAGCACCCCTAACTCTAGCGGCAATTACGAACATTACTTC; CDR3aa: CASTPNSSGNYEHYF
j_gene: TRBJ2-7; v_gene: TRBV7-9; d_gene: TRBD2; abundance: few; CDR3nt: TGTGCCAGCAGCCACCGACTAGCGGGGCCAATCTCCTACGAGCAGTACTTC; CDR3aa: CASSHRLAGPISYEQYF
j_gene: TRBJ2-5; v_gene: TRBV4-1; d_gene: TRBD2; abundance: many; CDR3nt: TGCGCCAGCAGCCAAGCAAACATGGGACTAGCGAGACAAGAGACCCAGTACTTC; CDR3aa: CASSQANMGLARQETQYF
j_gene: TRBJ2-7; v_gene: TRBV11-2; d_gene: NA; abundance: NA; CDR3nt: TGTGCCTGCAGCTTAACGTACAGCTACGAGCAGTACTTC; CDR3aa: CACSLTYSYEQYF
j_gene: TRBJ2-1; v_gene: TRBV25-1; d_gene: NA; abundance: NA; CDR3nt: TGTGCCAGCACTGACAGGACAGAAAAACAGGGTGGGCAGTTCTTC; CDR3aa: CASTDRTEKQGGQFF
j_gene: TRBJ2-1; v_gene: TRBV11-2; d_gene: NA; abundance: many; CDR3nt: TGTGCCAGCAGCCGCGGCCGAAGCGGTGAGCAGTTCTTC; CDR3aa: CASSRGRSGEQFF
j_gene: TRBJ2-3; v_gene: TRBV11-2; d_gene: NA; abundance: NA; CDR3nt: TGTGGCAGCAGCTCAGAGGACCCCAGTACTCAGTATTTT; CDR3aa: CGSSSEDPSTQYF
j_gene: TRBJ1-1; v_gene: TRBV6-5; d_gene: TRBD1; abundance: NA; CDR3nt: TGTGCCAGCAGTAAAACGGCCGGGACAGCCACTGAAGCTTTCTTT; CDR3aa: CASSKTAGTATEAFF
j_gene: TRBJ2-7; v_gene: TRBV12-3/TRBV12-4; d_gene: NA; abundance: NA; CDR3nt: TGTGCCAGCAGTTTAGAGGGAGGAGGTGAGCAGTACTTC; CDR3aa: CASSLEGGGEQYF
j_gene: TRBJ1-1; v_gene: TRBV14; d_gene: NA; abundance: many; CDR3nt: TGTGCCAGCAGCCAACAGTTGAACACTGAAGCTTTCTTT; CDR3aa: CASSQQLNTEAFF
j_gene: TRBJ2-7; v_gene: TRBV6-1; d_gene: TRBD1; abundance: many; CDR3nt: TGTGCCAGCAGTCCGCGACAGGGGGGGAGCTCCTACGAGCAGTACTTC; CDR3aa: CASSPRQGGSSYEQYF
j_gene: TRBJ2-3; v_gene: TRBV6-2/TRBV6-3; d_gene: TRBD2; abundance: NA; CDR3nt: TGTGCCGGCAGTTACCCGGACGATCTAGCGGGAGGGGACACAGATACGCAGTATTTT; CDR3aa: CAGSYPDDLAGGDTDTQYF
j_gene: TRBJ2-7; v_gene: TRBV6-5; d_gene: TRBD1; abundance: many; CDR3nt: TGTGCCAGCAGTTACCTGACAGGGAAGAAGAGGTACGAGCAGTACTTC; CDR3aa: CASSYLTGKKRYEQYF
j_gene: TRBJ2-7; v_gene: TRBV11-2; d_gene: TRBD2; abundance: NA; CDR3nt: TGTGCCGGCAGCTTAGATCTACCCCTTACTAGCGGGGTATACGAGCAGTACTTC; CDR3aa: CAGSLDLPLTSGVYEQYF
j_gene: TRBJ1-1; v_gene: TRBV6-5; d_gene: NA; abundance: NA; CDR3nt: TGTGCCAGCAGTTACAGTGGCACCCCGGGCAATGAAGCTTTCTTT; CDR3aa: CASSYSGTPGNEAFF
j_gene: TRBJ1-1; v_gene: TRBV6-1; d_gene: NA; abundance: NA; CDR3nt: TGTGCCAGAAGGTCGGGACGCCCAAGGGCTTTCTTT; CDR3aa: CARRSGRPRAFF
j_gene: TRBJ1-1; v_gene: TRBV10-3; d_gene: TRBD1; abundance: NA; CDR3nt: TGTGCCACGCACACAGGGGGTCGCGACACTGAAGCTTTATTT; CDR3aa: CATHTGGRDTEALF
j_gene: TRBJ2-2; v_gene: TRBV5-4; d_gene: NA; abundance: NA; CDR3nt: TGTGTCAGCAGCTCCGGGTCAGACACCGGGGAGCTGTTTTTT; CDR3aa: CVSSSGSDTGELFF
j_gene: TRBJ1-2; v_gene: TRBV5-4; d_gene: TRBD1; abundance: NA; CDR3nt: TGTGCCAGCTGCTTGGATGGCAGGGGGAGTGTCTATGGCTACACCTTC; CDR3aa: CASCLDGRGSVYGYTF
j_gene: TRBJ2-2; v_gene: TRBV4-3; d_gene: NA; abundance: many; CDR3nt: TGCGCCAGCAGCCTCAGGCCCGGCGGGACGAACACCGGGGAGCTGTTTTTT; CDR3aa: CASSLRPGGTNTGELFF
j_gene: TRBJ2-5; v_gene: TRBV6-9; d_gene: TRBD2; abundance: NA; CDR3nt: TGTGCCAGCAGTTACTACGGCAGCGGGAGTCGAAAGACCCAATACTTC; CDR3aa: CASSYYGSGSRKTQYF
j_gene: TRBJ1-5; v_gene: TRBV28; d_gene: TRBD1; abundance: few; CDR3nt: TGTGCTAGCTCGGATCCGGGACAGGTGTATAGCAATCAGCCCCAGCATTTT; CDR3aa: CASSDPGQVYSNQPQHF
j_gene: TRBJ2-6; v_gene: TRBV6-1; d_gene: NA; abundance: NA; CDR3nt: TGTGCCAGCGGCCGTGCCTCTGAGGCCAACGTCCTGACTTTC; CDR3aa: CASGRASEANVLTF
j_gene: TRBJ2-7; v_gene: TRBV28; d_gene: NA; abundance: NA; CDR3nt: TGTGTCAGCAGTCGGGGGGGACAGGGAGATTACGAGCAGTACTTC; CDR3aa: CVSSRGGQGDYEQYF
j_gene: TRBJ2-1; v_gene: TRBV11-2; d_gene: NA; abundance: once; CDR3nt: TGTGCCAGCAACCTAGGGGGAGCGAGAAGCTCCTACAATGAGCAGTTCTTC; CDR3aa: CASNLGGARSSYNEQFF
j_gene: TRBJ2-1; v_gene: TRBV29-1; d_gene: TRBD2; abundance: many; CDR3nt: TGCAGCGTTGGGTCTAGCGGGAATACTGAGCAGTTCTTC; CDR3aa: CSVGSSGNTEQFF
j_gene: TRBJ2-1; v_gene: TRBV6-5; d_gene: TRBD2; abundance: NA; CDR3nt: TGTGTGAGCAGTTATCCCCTGACTAGCGGGAGCAATGAGCAGTTCTTC; CDR3aa: CVSSYPLTSGSNEQFF
j_gene: TRBJ1-1; v_gene: TRBV13; d_gene: TRBD1; abundance: NA; CDR3nt: TGTGCCAGCAGCTTAGGGGACCGCGGACAGGGGGTAGCTGAAGCTTTCTTT; CDR3aa: CASSLGDRGQGVAEAFF
j_gene: TRBJ1-6; v_gene: TRBV6-5; d_gene: NA; abundance: NA; CDR3nt: TGTGCCAGCAGTTTCGGGCCCGGAGGGAATTCACCCCTCCACTTT; CDR3aa: CASSFGPGGNSPLHF
j_gene: TRBJ2-3; v_gene: TRBV11-2; d_gene: NA; abundance: NA; CDR3nt: TGTGCCATCGCTAAGGAGAGGACCACAAATACACAGTATTTT; CDR3aa: CAIAKERTTNTQYF
j_gene: TRBJ2-1; v_gene: TRBV5-4; d_gene: NA; abundance: many; CDR3nt: TGTGCCAGCAGCTTGGAAGGCAGGGGAGGAGAGCAGTTCTTC; CDR3aa: CASSLEGRGGEQFF
j_gene: TRBJ1-1; v_gene: TRBV10-3; d_gene: TRBD1; abundance: few; CDR3nt: TGTGCCATCAGTGAGTCGGGGGACAGGGGTGAAGCTTTCTTT; CDR3aa: CAISESGDRGEAFF
j_gene: TRBJ1-2; v_gene: TRBV11-2; d_gene: NA; abundance: NA; CDR3nt: TGTGCCAGCAGCTTCCTAGCGCAGGGAAACTATGACTACACCTTC; CDR3aa: CASSFLAQGNYDYTF
j_gene: TRBJ2-7; v_gene: TRBV6-2/TRBV6-3; d_gene: TRBD2; abundance: NA; CDR3nt: TGTGCCAGCGTCAAGCGGGAGTGGAGGTCCTACGAGCAGTACTTC; CDR3aa: CASVKREWRSYEQYF
j_gene: TRBJ2-2; v_gene: TRBV11-1; d_gene: NA; abundance: NA; CDR3nt: TGTGCCGGCAGCTTTGACCTGTGCGGGGAGCTGTTTTTT; CDR3aa: CAGSFDLCGELFF
j_gene: TRBJ2-5; v_gene: TRBV29-1; d_gene: TRBD1; abundance: many; CDR3nt: TGCAGCGTTCGCGGACAGGGATCAGAGACCCAGTACTTC; CDR3aa: CSVRGQGSETQYF
j_gene: TRBJ2-3; v_gene: TRBV5-1; d_gene: NA; abundance: NA; CDR3nt: TGCGCCAGCAGCTCGCGTGGGATCGACACAAATACGCAGTATTTT; CDR3aa: CASSSRGIDTNTQYF
j_gene: TRBJ2-5; v_gene: TRBV6-5; d_gene: TRBD1; abundance: many; CDR3nt: TGTGCCAGCAGTTCCCGGACTCTGGACAGGGTAGGGGAGACCCAGTACTTC; CDR3aa: CASSSRTLDRVGETQYF
j_gene: TRBJ2-1; v_gene: TRBV7-2; d_gene: TRBD2; abundance: few; CDR3nt: TGTGCCAGCAGCTTAGCGGTCCTAGCGGGAGCGGGTGAGCAGTTCTTC; CDR3aa: CASSLAVLAGAGEQFF
j_gene: TRBJ1-1; v_gene: TRBV14; d_gene: NA; abundance: once; CDR3nt: TGTGCCAGCAGCCAAGCGCACAGTCAGAAAGCTTCCTTT; CDR3aa: CASSQAHSQKASF
j_gene: TRBJ1-1; v_gene: TRBV11-2; d_gene: TRBD1; abundance: NA; CDR3nt: TGTGCCAGCAGCAGGCCGGACAGGGAATCTTCCTTT; CDR3aa: CASSRPDRESSF
j_gene: TRBJ1-1; v_gene: TRBV29-1; d_gene: NA; abundance: once; CDR3nt: TGCAGCGTTGAATCGCTGACCGCGAACACTGAAGCTTTCTTT; CDR3aa: CSVESLTANTEAFF
j_gene: TRBJ2-7; v_gene: TRBV10-2; d_gene: TRBD2; abundance: few; CDR3nt: TGCGCCAGCAGTCTTAGCGGGACCCTTTCCTACGAGCAGTACTTC; CDR3aa: CASSLSGTLSYEQYF
j_gene: TRBJ1-5; v_gene: TRBV11-2; d_gene: NA; abundance: NA; CDR3nt: TGTGCCAGCACCCTGTTGTGGGGGAAGGATCCCAATCAGCCCCAGCATTTT; CDR3aa: CASTLLWGKDPNQPQHF
j_gene: TRBJ1-6; v_gene: TRBV6-1; d_gene: NA; abundance: once; CDR3nt: TGTGCCTGCAGTGAGGGCGAGTCAGTATTACCCCTCCACTTT; CDR3aa: CACSEGESVLPLHF
j_gene: TRBJ2-5; v_gene: TRBV10-3; d_gene: TRBD1; abundance: many; CDR3nt: TGTGCCATCAATCCAGGGGGAGAGACCCAGTACTTC; CDR3aa: CAINPGGETQYF
j_gene: TRBJ1-1; v_gene: TRBV6-5; d_gene: NA; abundance: NA; CDR3nt: TGTGCCAGCGGATACGGACAGAACACTGAAGCTTTCTTT; CDR3aa: CASGYGQNTEAFF
j_gene: TRBJ2-2; v_gene: TRBV6-5; d_gene: NA; abundance: many; CDR3nt: TGTGCCAGCAGTTACTCGAGGGACACCGGGGAGCTGTTTTTT; CDR3aa: CASSYSRDTGELFF
j_gene: TRBJ2-1; v_gene: TRBV28; d_gene: NA; abundance: NA; CDR3nt: TGTGCCAGCAATTTGGGACCGTTCAATGAGCAGTTCTTC; CDR3aa: CASNLGPFNEQFF